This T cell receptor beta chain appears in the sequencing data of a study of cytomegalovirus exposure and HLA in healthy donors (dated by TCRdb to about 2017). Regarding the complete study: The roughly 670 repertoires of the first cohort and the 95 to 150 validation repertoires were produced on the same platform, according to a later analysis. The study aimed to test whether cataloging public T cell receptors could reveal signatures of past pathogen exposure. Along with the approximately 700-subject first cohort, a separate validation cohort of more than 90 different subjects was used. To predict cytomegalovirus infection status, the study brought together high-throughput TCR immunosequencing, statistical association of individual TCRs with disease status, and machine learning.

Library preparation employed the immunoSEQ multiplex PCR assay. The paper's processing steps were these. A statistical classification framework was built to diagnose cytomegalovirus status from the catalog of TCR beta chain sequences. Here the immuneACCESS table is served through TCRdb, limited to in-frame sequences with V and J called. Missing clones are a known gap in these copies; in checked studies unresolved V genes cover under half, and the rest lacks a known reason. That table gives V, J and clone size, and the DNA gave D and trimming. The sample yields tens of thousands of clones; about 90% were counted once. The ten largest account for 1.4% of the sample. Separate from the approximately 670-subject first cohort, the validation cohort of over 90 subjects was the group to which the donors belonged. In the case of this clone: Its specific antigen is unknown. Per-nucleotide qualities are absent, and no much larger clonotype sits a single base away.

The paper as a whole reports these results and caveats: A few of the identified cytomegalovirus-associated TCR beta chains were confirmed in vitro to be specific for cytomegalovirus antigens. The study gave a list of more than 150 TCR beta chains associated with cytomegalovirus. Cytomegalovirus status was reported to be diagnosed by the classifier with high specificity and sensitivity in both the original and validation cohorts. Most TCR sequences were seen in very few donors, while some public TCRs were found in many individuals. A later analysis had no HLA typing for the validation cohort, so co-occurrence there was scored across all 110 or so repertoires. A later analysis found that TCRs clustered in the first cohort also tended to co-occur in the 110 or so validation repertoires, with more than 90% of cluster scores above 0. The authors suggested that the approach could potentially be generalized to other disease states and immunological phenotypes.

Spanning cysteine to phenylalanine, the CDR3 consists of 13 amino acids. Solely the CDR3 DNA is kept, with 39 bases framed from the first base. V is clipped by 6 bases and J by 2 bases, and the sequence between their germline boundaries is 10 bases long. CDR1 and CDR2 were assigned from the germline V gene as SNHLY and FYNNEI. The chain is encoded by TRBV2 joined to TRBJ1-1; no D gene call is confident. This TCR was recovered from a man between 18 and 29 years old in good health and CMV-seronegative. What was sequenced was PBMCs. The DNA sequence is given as TGTGCCAGCAGGACCGAGGGAAACACTGAAGCTTTCTTT. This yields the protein CASRTEGNTEAFF.